A single sample gave rise to the 11 T cell receptor beta chains below, sequenced in a study of blood T cell repertoires in COVID-19. Method: immunoSEQ multiplex PCR; TCRdb's copy keeps in-frame clones and lacks some. The profile shows over 85,000 clones, approximately 85% of them singletons. Material for sequencing was peripheral blood. These receptors were collected from a man between 60 and 70 years old with acute or convalescent COVID-19.

This clone came up a few times. The V gene is TRBV7-2, the J gene TRBJ1-2, with D maybe TRBD1 (6 bases). Germline values: CDR1 SGHTA, CDR2 FQGNSA. Trimming pared 4 bases from V and 0 bases from J, leaving 12 bases between. CDR3 size: 15 residues. The CDR3 loop reads CASSSRQAANYGYTF. CDR3 bases: TGTGCCAGCAGCTCACGACAGGCCGCTAACTATGGCTACACCTTC.

This clone was observed once. The V call is TRBV6-6, the J call TRBJ2-3; D perhaps matches TRBD2 (5 bases). The germline V and J ends were trimmed by 5 bases and 0 bases, with 18 bases remaining between them. The CDR3 consists of 17 residues. Germline V gene lookup returns CDR1 MNHNY and CDR2 SVGAGI (reference sequence). The CDR3 region has the DNA TGTGCCAGCAGTCCCTCAAGACGGAGGCCTAGCACAGATACGCAGTATTTT. Its translation is CASSPSRRRPSTDTQYF.

This chain links TRBV7-2 with TRBJ1-5, with D uncertain. This CDR3 is 15 amino acids long. Trimming took 0 bases from V and 8 from J, leaving 14 bases between them. The germline gives CDR1 SGHTA, CDR2 FQGNSA. The CDR3 spells CASSLASGVAEPQHF. The CDR3 region has the DNA TGTGCCAGCAGCTTAGCGTCCGGGGTAGCCGAGCCCCAGCATTTT.

This clone was seen once. V is TRBV6-5 and J is TRBJ2-2, with TRBD1 matching 7 bases. The V segment lost 7 bases and the J segment 0 bases; nucleotides outside the gene matches: 5. The germline V gene has CDR1 MNHEY and CDR2 SVGAGI. The length of the CDR3 is 15 residues. The CDR3 bases are TGTGCCAGCATCTACAGGGGTCCGAACACCGGGGAGCTGTTTTTT. This encodes CASIYRGPNTGELFF.

The chain couples TRBV15 to TRBJ1-1; possible D gene TRBD1, 5 bases. Per germline, CDR1 LNHNV and CDR2 YYDKDF (reference sequence). The CDR3 length is 12 residues. Trimming removed 1 base from V and 9 bases from J, with 9 bases in between. This CDR3 is CATSRVHRQAFF. In DNA form, the CDR3 reads TGTGCCACCAGCAGAGTCCACAGGCAAGCTTTCTTT.

This rearrangement joins TRBV6-5 to TRBJ1-2; 7 nucleotides align to TRBD1. The CDR3 has 15 residues. Germline CDR1 reads MNHEY; CDR2 reads SVGAGI. Unmatched junction bases numbered 14, after V lost 6 bases and J lost 7 bases. The CDR3 DNA is TGTGCCAGCAGCCGGACAGGCGGGACAGTGGTTGGCTACACCTTC. Its translation: CASSRTGGTVVGYTF.

The genes are TRBV5-1 and TRBJ1-1; 8 bases map to TRBD1. Germline V gene lookup returns CDR1 SGHRS and CDR2 YFSETQ. The CDR3 is made up of 16 amino acids. With V trimmed by 4 bases and J by 3 bases, 11 bases remained unmatched. The CDR3 DNA reads TGCGCCAGCAGCAGGACAGGGTCTAAGATGGACACTGAAGCTTTCTTT. It specifies CASSRTGSKMDTEAFF.

This clone was observed a single time. This chain joins TRBV7-3 and TRBJ2-1; tentatively, D is TRBD2 (5 bases). Trimming took 2 bases from V and 8 from J, leaving 10 bases between them. Germline V gene data show CDR1 as SGHTA and CDR2 as FQGTGA. This CDR3 is built from 13 residues. CDR3 DNA: TGTGCCAGCAGCTTATTTAGCGATTATGAGCAGTTCTTC. Translation gives CASSLFSDYEQFF.

This clone has at least ten counts. This chain connects TRBV6-2 or TRBV6-3 to TRBJ1-5, with TRBD1 as a possible D gene (6 bases). The CDR3 extends over 14 amino acids. Germline-derived CDR1 and CDR2 are MNHEY and SVGEGT. Trimming took 4 bases from V and 6 from J, leaving 13 bases between them. The CDR3 loop reads CASSFPGVGQPQHF. The CDR3 DNA follows: TGTGCCAGCAGTTTCCCAGGGGTCGGTCAGCCCCAGCATTTT.

This clone was counted only a few times. V and J are TRBV6-5 and TRBJ2-7; a possible D gene is TRBD2 (7 bases). The CDR3 covers 14 residues. Germline V CDR1 and CDR2: MNHEY, SVGAGI. Trimming took 8 bases from V and 1 from J, leaving 15 bases between them. CDR3 sequence (DNA): TGTGCCAGCTCTGGGGGGGGCGCTTCCTACGAGCAGTACTTC. This codes for CASSGGGASYEQYF.

J is TRBJ2-5 and V is TRBV5-1; 9 positions agree with TRBD2. V lost 4 bases, J lost 0 bases, and 4 bases stayed unmatched. Germline V gives CDR1 SGHRS, CDR2 YFSETQ. CDR3 length: 15 residues. The CDR3 nucleotides are TGCGCCAGCAGCCCTAGCGGGATGTACCAAGAGACCCAGTACTTC. This codes for CASSPSGMYQETQYF. Looking up the rest from reference TRBV5-1 and TRBJ2-5 gives the full variable domain: KAGVTQTPRYLIKTRGQQVTLSCSPISGHRSVSWYQQTPGQGLQFLFEYFSETQRNKGNFPGRFSGRQFSNSRSEMNVSTLELGDSALYLCASSPSGMYQETQYFGPGTRLLVL.